Following are 9 T cell receptor beta chains from one sample sequenced in a study of blood T cell repertoires in COVID-19. Sequencing used immunoSEQ multiplex PCR; TCRdb keeps in-frame clones, though not all of them. The sample records approximately 150,000 clones, roughly 86% being singletons. Sequencing used peripheral blood. All receptors derive from an older woman with acute or convalescent COVID-19.

This chain joins TRBV2 and TRBJ2-7, with a possible D match to TRBD2 (5 bases). CDR1 is SNHLY, CDR2 FYNNEI, per germline. The CDR3 contains 14 residues. Trimming took 2 bases from V and 2 from J, leaving 10 bases between them. The DNA of the CDR3 is TGTGCCAGCAGTGAAACCGGGGTAACCTACGAGCAGTACTTC. Its translation is CASSETGVTYEQYF.

This chain connects TRBV30 to TRBJ2-1, with no clear D. The germline gives CDR1 GTSNPN, CDR2 SVGIG (reference sequence). The CDR3 consists of 17 residues. Trimming left V 0 bases short and J 7 bases short, with 22 bases between. The CDR3 nucleotides read TGTGCCTGGAGTGTACGAAAGTCGGCAGAGGTGAAAAATGAGCAGTTCTTC. This codes for CAWSVRKSAEVKNEQFF.

This clone was seen at least ten times. The V gene is TRBV25-1, the J gene TRBJ2-3; TRBD2 matches at 7 bases. V lost 4 bases, J lost 6 bases, and 10 bases stayed unmatched. Germline V gives CDR1 MGHDK, CDR2 SYGVNS. This CDR3 is 15 amino acids long. The CDR3 sequence is CASSGLTSVLDTQYF. CDR3 bases: TGTGCCAGCAGTGGCCTAACTAGCGTCTTGGATACGCAGTATTTT.

The chain employs TRBV27 and TRBJ2-7; the match to TRBD2 covers 9 bases. The V gene's germline CDR1 is MNHEY and CDR2 SMNVEV (reference sequence). Trimming at V came to 5 bases and at J to 6 bases, leaving 14 bases not matched to a gene. There are 16 residues in the CDR3. CDR3 in DNA: TGTGCCAGCAGTCCCCGTTGGCGAGCGGGAGGCCTCGAGCAGTACTTC. Translated, it gives CASSPRWRAGGLEQYF.

V usage is TRBV19 and J usage is TRBJ1-4, with D maybe TRBD1 (6 bases). This CDR3 is built from 16 residues. CDR1 and CDR2 from the germline V gene are LNHDA and SQIVND (reference sequence). V shed 3 bases and J shed 7 bases, with 18 bases lying between them. CDR3 amino acids: CASSILAQGQREKLFF. CDR3 in DNA: TGTGCCAGTAGTATCCTAGCCCAGGGGCAACGTGAAAAACTGTTTTTT.

The V gene is TRBV27, the J gene TRBJ2-3; a possible D gene is TRBD1 (5 bases). Trimming removed 7 bases at V and 3 bases at J, with 14 bases between. The CDR3 runs to 14 residues. Germline-derived CDR1 and CDR2 are MNHEY and SMNVEV (reference sequence). In DNA, the CDR3 is TGTGCCAGCAAGGGGATAGTCGGGACAGATACGCAGTATTTT. Translating gives CASKGIVGTDTQYF.

The chain combines TRBV7-8 with TRBJ1-5, with D maybe TRBD1 (5 bases). Trimming pared 8 bases from V and 8 bases from J, leaving 16 bases between. The CDR3 runs to 13 residues. Per the germline V gene, CDR1 is SGHVS and CDR2 is FQNEAQ. The CDR3 DNA reads as TGTGCCAGCTCAAACACAGGAGCCGAGCCCCAGCATTTT. Protein sequence: CASSNTGAEPQHF.

The chain employs TRBV2 and TRBJ2-1; the match to TRBD1 covers 8 bases. V lost 7 bases, J lost 7 bases, and 12 bases stayed unmatched. The CDR3 extends over 15 amino acids. Germline CDR1 SNHLY, CDR2 FYNNEI. The CDR3 bases are TGTGCCAGCACCGCAAAAGACAGGGGAAAGAATGAGCAGTTCTTC. It translates to CASTAKDRGKNEQFF.

The V and J genes are TRBV3-1 (or the pseudogene TRBV3-2) and TRBJ2-3, with 9 bases aligning to TRBD2. V trimming: 4 bases; J trimming: 2 bases; junction bases outside the gene matches: 13. The CDR3 has 18 residues. Per germline, CDR1 LGHDT and CDR2 YNNKEL (reference sequence). CDR3 nucleotides: TGTGCCAGCAGCCGAACAGGAGGGCTAGCGGGGAACACAGATACGCAGTATTTT. It codes for CASSRTGGLAGNTDTQYF.